The 18 T cell receptor beta chains below were found in one sample sequenced in a study of T cell responses to AZD1222 COVID-19 vaccine. The table came from immunoSEQ multiplex PCR; TCRdb's copy has only in-frame clones and leaves some out. The table includes about 150,000 clones, roughly 90% detected once. This specimen was peripheral blood, taken on day 0 of AZD1222 vaccination. The receptor set was obtained from an adult in good health.

This clone was detected once. The chain combines TRBV7-2 with TRBJ2-5; 8 bases line up with TRBD1. Germline lookup yields CDR1 SGHTA and CDR2 FQGNSA. The V and J ends lost 5 bases and 3 bases, in that order; junction bases with no gene match: 8. The CDR3 consists of 15 residues. Here the CDR3 reads CASSRQGALEETQYF. CDR3 DNA sequence: TGTGCCAGCAGCCGTCAGGGGGCGTTGGAAGAGACCCAGTACTTC.

This chain connects TRBV3-1 (or the pseudogene TRBV3-2) to TRBJ2-5; 8 bases agree with TRBD2. The CDR3 covers 17 residues. In germline, CDR1 is LGHDT, CDR2 YNNKEL (reference sequence). The ends lost 0 bases at V and 7 bases at J; junction bases unmatched: 13. The CDR3 is CASSQEESSGGAGTQYF. The CDR3 DNA follows: TGTGCCAGCAGCCAAGAGGAGTCCAGCGGGGGAGCCGGGACCCAGTACTTC.

The V call is TRBV7-3, the J call TRBJ1-1; unclear D gene. V was shortened by 5 bases and J by 7 bases, with 11 bases between the two germline ends. The CDR3 sequence is 12 residues long. Germline-derived CDR1 and CDR2 are SGHTA and FQGTGA. The CDR3 reads CASSQEGGEAFF. CDR3 sequence (DNA): TGTGCCAGCAGCCAAGAGGGAGGTGAAGCTTTCTTT.

The J gene is TRBJ1-2, the V gene TRBV7-9, with 8 bases that match TRBD1. The junction had 2 bases not matched to a gene; V was cut back by 7 bases and J by 4 bases. The CDR3 totals 12 residues. Germline CDR1 and CDR2: SEHNR and FQNEAQ (reference sequence). The CDR3 loop is CASTGTGYGYTF. CDR3 DNA sequence: TGTGCCAGCACCGGGACAGGCTATGGCTACACCTTC.

J is TRBJ2-2 and V is TRBV29-1; TRBD1 matches at 7 bases. Germline trimming cut 6 bases from V and 3 bases from J; bases unmatched to any gene: 4. Per germline, CDR1 SQVTM and CDR2 ANQGSEA. The CDR3 spans 13 residues. CDR3 DNA sequence: TGCAGCGTCATAACAGGGGACACCGGGGAGCTGTTTTTT. This translates into CSVITGDTGELFF.

The V gene is TRBV18, the J gene TRBJ2-3, with unresolved D. The germline V gene has CDR1 KGHSH and CDR2 LQKENI. The CDR3 runs to 15 residues. V shed 2 bases and J shed 0 bases, with 9 bases lying between them. The CDR3 coding sequence is TGTGCCAGCTCACCAAAGTTGGATAGCACAGATACGCAGTATTTT. Residues: CASSPKLDSTDTQYF.

CDR3 protein: CASSANTGELFF. The CDR3 DNA is TGTGCCAGCAGCGCGAACACCGGGGAGCTGTTTTTT. The chain carries TRBV9 and TRBJ2-2; D ambiguous. Trimming stripped 3 bases from V and 0 bases from J, with 0 bases between. The CDR3 consists of 12 residues. CDR1 is SGDLS, CDR2 YYNGEE, per germline.

This rearrangement joins TRBV7-6 to TRBJ1-1; no reliable D call. The CDR3 covers 16 residues. Looked up from germline, CDR1 is SGHVS and CDR2 is FNYEAQ. V lost 2 bases to trimming and J lost 3 bases, with 16 bases between them. The CDR3 region is CASSLSPPGRYTEAFF. For the CDR3, the DNA is TGTGCCAGCAGCTTAAGCCCGCCTGGGCGCTACACTGAAGCTTTCTTT.

This rearrangement joins TRBV10-2 to TRBJ2-7; 7 bases agree with TRBD2. The trim removed 4 bases at V and 5 bases at J, leaving 2 bases unmatched. The CDR3 totals 12 residues. Germline lookup yields CDR1 WSHSY and CDR2 SAAADI. The CDR3 DNA follows: TGCGCCAGCAGTGCCGGGAGGAACGAGCAGTACTTC. This translates into CASSAGRNEQYF.

The genes are TRBV28 and TRBJ1-3, with TRBD1 as a possible D gene (5 bases). V lost 7 bases and J lost 0, with 10 bases in between. The CDR3 length is 14 residues. CDR1 is MDHEN and CDR2 is SYDVKM in the germline V gene. This CDR3 reads CASKWGSSGNTIYF. In nucleotides, the CDR3 is TGTGCCAGCAAGTGGGGGAGCTCTGGAAACACCATATATTTT.

The chain employs TRBV13 and TRBJ1-3; weak D call: TRBD1 (6 bases). The CDR3 has 14 amino acids. The germline V gene encodes CDR1 PRHDT and CDR2 FYEKMQ (reference sequence). Trimming removed 4 bases from V and 6 bases from J, with 13 bases in between. The CDR3 protein is CASSSLGGTNTIYF. The CDR3 bases are TGTGCCAGCAGCTCACTAGGGGGAACAAACACCATATATTTT.

This chain joins TRBV7-9 and TRBJ1-2; D is uncertain. V lost 5 bases, J lost 4 bases, and 11 bases lay in between. The CDR3 covers 13 residues. Germline V gene data show CDR1 as SEHNR and CDR2 as FQNEAQ (reference sequence). CDR3 region: CASSRDTGYGYTF. CDR3 DNA sequence: TGTGCCAGCAGCCGCGACACCGGCTATGGCTACACCTTC.

The rearrangement uses TRBV19 and TRBJ1-2; possible D gene TRBD1, 6 bases. The V gene's germline CDR1 is LNHDA and CDR2 SQIVND (reference sequence). Trimming shortened V by 7 bases and J by 0 bases, and 21 bases separated the two germline ends. The CDR3 extends over 17 amino acids. CDR3: CASTRQPQGTSNYGYTF. CDR3 nucleotides: TGTGCCAGTACCCGACAACCTCAGGGGACCTCTAACTATGGCTACACCTTC.

V and J are TRBV24-1 and TRBJ2-1, with D perhaps assigned TRBD1 or TRBD2 (5 bases each). The CDR3 extends over 15 amino acids. V lost 4 bases and J 6 bases, leaving 15 bases between the germline ends. In germline, CDR1 is KGHDR, CDR2 SFDVKD. CDR3 nucleotide sequence: TGTGCCACCAGTGACCCCCGGACTGGGGGCAATGAGCAGTTCTTC. Amino acids: CATSDPRTGGNEQFF.

This chain links TRBV20-1 with TRBJ2-1; D is ambiguous. CDR1 and CDR2 (germline): DFQATT, SNEGSKA (reference sequence). This CDR3 is 11 amino acids long. V dropped 5 bases and J dropped 3 bases, with 5 bases sitting between them. The CDR3 here is CSAANYNEQFF. The CDR3 DNA follows: TGCAGTGCTGCCAACTACAATGAGCAGTTCTTC.

The chain carries TRBV5-1 and TRBJ1-1, with D hard to call. CDR3 length equals 14 residues. The V gene's germline CDR1 is SGHRS and CDR2 YFSETQ. V lost 1 base to trimming and J lost 0 bases, with 7 bases between them. DNA of the CDR3: TGCGCCAGCAGCTTGAGTCAGATGAACACTGAAGCTTTCTTT. It encodes CASSLSQMNTEAFF.

With regard to this clone: Other nucleotide sequences in the sample specify the same CDR3. The rearrangement links TRBV30 to TRBJ1-2; D remains unclear. The CDR3 consists of 12 residues. Germline CDR1 and CDR2: GTSNPN and SVGIG (reference sequence). Deletions cut 0 bases from V and 2 bases from J, with 4 bases between. This chain's CDR3 is CAWSVSNYGYTF. DNA of the CDR3: TGTGCCTGGAGTGTTTCCAACTATGGCTACACCTTC.

This clone was seen more than once but under ten times. The rearrangement uses TRBV5-1 and TRBJ2-5; TRBD1 matches 8 bases. Germline CDR1 SGHRS, CDR2 YFSETQ. This CDR3 contains 15 residues. V lost 0 bases and J lost 5; bases outside the gene matches: 6. The CDR3 nucleotides read TGCGCCAGCAGCTTGGCCCCAGGGGGCTTCGAGACCCAGTACTTC. Its protein product is CASSLAPGGFETQYF.